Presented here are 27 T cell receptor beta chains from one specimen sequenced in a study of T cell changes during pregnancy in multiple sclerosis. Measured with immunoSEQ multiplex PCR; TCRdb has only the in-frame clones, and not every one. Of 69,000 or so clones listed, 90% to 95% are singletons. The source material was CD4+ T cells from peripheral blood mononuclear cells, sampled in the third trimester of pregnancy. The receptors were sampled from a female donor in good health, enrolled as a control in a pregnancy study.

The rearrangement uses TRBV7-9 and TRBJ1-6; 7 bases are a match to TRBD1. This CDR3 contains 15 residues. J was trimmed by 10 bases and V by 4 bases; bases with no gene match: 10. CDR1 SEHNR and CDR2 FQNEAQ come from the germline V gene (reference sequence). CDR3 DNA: TGTGCCAGCAGCTCCAGAACAGGGGTCGGCTCACCCCTCCACTTT. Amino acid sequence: CASSSRTGVGSPLHF.

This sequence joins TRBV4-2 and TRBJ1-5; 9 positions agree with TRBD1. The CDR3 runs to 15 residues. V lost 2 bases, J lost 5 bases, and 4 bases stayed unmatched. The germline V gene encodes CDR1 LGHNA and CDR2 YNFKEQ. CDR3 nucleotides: TGTGCCAGCAGCCAAAGGGACAGGGATGATCAGCCCCAGCATTTT. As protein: CASSQRDRDDQPQHF.

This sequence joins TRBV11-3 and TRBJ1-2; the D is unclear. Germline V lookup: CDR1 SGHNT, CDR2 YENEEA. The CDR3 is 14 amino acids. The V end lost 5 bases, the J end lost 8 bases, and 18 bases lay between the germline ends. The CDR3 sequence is CASSPRTAGWGYTF. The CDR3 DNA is TGTGCCAGCAGCCCGCGAACCGCGGGATGGGGCTACACCTTC. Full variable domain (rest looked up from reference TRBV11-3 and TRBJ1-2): EAGVVQSPRYKIIEKKQPVAFWCNPISGHNTLYWYLQNLGQGPELLIRYENEEAVDDSQLPKDRFSAERLKGVDSTLKIQPAELGDSAVYLCASSPRTAGWGYTFGSGTRLTVV.

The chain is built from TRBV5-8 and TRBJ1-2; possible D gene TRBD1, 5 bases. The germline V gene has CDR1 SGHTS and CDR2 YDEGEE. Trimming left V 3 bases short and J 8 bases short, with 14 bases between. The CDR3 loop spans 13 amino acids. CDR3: CASSSNRIGGYTF. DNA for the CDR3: TGTGCCAGCAGCTCCAACAGGATCGGCGGCTACACCTTC. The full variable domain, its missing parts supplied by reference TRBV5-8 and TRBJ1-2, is EAGVTQSPTHLIKTRGQQATLRCSPISGHTSVYWYQQALGLGLQFLLWYDEGEERNRGNFPPRFSGRQFPNYSSELNVNALELEDSALYLCASSSNRIGGYTFGSGTRLTVV.

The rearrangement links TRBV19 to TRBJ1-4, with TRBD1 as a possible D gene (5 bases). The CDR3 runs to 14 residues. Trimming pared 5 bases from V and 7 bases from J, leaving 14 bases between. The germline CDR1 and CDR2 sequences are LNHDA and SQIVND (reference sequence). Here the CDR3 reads CASSRRGDGEKLFF. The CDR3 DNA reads TGTGCCAGTAGTCGACGCGGGGACGGTGAAAAACTGTTTTTT.

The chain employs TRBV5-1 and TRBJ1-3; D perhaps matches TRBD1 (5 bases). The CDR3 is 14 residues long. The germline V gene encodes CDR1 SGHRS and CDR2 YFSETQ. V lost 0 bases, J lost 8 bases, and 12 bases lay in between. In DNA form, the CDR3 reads TGCGCCAGCAGCTTGGCCAGTATAGGGGACACCATATATTTT. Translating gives CASSLASIGDTIYF.

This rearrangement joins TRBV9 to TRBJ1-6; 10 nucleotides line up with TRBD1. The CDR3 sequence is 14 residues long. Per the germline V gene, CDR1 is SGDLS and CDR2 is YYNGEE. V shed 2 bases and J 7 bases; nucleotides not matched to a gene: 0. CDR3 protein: CASSVGQGNSPLHF. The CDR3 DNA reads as TGTGCCAGCAGCGTGGGACAGGGGAATTCACCCCTCCACTTT.

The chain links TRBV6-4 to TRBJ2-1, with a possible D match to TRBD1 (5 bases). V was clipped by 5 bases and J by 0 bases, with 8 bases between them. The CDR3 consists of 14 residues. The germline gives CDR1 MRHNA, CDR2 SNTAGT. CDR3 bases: TGTGCCAGCAGTAGGGGCAGCTCCTACAATGAGCAGTTCTTC. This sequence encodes CASSRGSSYNEQFF.

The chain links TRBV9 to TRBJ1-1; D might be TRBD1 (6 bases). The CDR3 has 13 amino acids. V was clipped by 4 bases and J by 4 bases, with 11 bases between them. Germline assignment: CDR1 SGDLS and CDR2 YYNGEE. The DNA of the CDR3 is TGTGCCAGCAGCCGACAGGTCCTCACTGAAGCTTTCTTT. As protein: CASSRQVLTEAFF. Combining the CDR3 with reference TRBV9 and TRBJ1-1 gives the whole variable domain DSGVTQTPKHLITATGQRVTLRCSPRSGDLSVYWYQQSLDQGLQFLIQYYNGEERAKGNILERFSAQQFPDLHSELNLSSLELGDSALYFCASSRQVLTEAFFGQGTRLTVV.

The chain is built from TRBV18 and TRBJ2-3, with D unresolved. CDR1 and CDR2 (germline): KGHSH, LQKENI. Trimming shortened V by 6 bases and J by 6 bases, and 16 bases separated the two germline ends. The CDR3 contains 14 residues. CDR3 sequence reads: CASSLDSTVDTQYF. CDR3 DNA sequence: TGTGCCAGCTCCCTTGACTCAACCGTCGATACGCAGTATTTT.

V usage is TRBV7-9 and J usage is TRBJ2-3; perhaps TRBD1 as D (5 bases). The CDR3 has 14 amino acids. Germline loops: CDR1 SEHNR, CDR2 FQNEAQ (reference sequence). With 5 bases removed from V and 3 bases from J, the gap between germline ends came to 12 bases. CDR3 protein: CASSLNAGTDTQYF. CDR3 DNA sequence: TGTGCCAGCAGCCTGAACGCAGGGACAGATACGCAGTATTTT.

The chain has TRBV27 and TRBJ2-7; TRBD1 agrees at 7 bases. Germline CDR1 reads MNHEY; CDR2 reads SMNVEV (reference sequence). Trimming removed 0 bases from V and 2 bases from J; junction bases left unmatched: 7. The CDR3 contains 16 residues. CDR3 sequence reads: CASSLSNRGFPYEQYF. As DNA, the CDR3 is TGTGCCAGCAGTTTATCGAACAGGGGTTTCCCCTACGAGCAGTACTTC.

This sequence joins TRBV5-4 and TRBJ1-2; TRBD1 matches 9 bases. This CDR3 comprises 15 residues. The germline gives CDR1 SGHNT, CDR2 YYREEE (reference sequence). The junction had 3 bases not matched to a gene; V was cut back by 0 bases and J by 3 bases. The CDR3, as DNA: TGTGCCAGCAGCTTGGGGGACAGGGAAGACTATGGCTACACCTTC. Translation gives CASSLGDREDYGYTF.

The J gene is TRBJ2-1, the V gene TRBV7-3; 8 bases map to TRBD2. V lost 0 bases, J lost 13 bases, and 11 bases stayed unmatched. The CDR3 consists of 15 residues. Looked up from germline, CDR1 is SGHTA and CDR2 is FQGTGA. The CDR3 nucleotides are TGTGCCAGCAGCTTAACCGGGGCTAGCGGGTTAAATCAGTTCTTC. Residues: CASSLTGASGLNQFF.

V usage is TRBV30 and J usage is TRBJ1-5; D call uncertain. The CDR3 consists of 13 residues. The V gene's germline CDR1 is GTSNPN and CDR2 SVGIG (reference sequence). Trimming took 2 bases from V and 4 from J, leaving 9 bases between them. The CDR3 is CAWSSTLNQPQHF. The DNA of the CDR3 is TGTGCCTGGAGTTCGACTCTTAATCAGCCCCAGCATTTT. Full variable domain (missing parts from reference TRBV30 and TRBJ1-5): SQTIHQWPATLVQPVGSPLSLECTVEGTSNPNLYWYRQAAGRGLQLLFYSVGIGQISSEVPQNLSASRPQDRQFILSSKKLLLSDSGFYLCAWSSTLNQPQHFGDGTRLSIL.

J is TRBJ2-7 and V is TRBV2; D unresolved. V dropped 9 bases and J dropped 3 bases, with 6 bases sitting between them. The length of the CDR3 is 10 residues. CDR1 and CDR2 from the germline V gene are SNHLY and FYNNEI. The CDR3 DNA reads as TGTGCCAGTAGCCTCTACGAGCAGTACTTC. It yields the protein CASSLYEQYF.

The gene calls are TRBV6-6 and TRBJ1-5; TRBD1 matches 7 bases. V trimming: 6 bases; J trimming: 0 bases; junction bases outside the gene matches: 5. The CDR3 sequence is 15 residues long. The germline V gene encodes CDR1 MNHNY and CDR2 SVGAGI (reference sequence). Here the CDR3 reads CASRSDRDSNQPQHF. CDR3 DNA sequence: TGTGCCAGCAGAAGTGACAGGGATAGCAATCAGCCCCAGCATTTT.

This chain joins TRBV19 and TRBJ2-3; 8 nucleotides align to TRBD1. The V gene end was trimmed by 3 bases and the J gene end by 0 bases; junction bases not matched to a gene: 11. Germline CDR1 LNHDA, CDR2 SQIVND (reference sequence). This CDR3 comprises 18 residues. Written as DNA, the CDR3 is TGTGCCAGTAGTATCCGCCTCTACAGGGGGGCTAGCACAGATACGCAGTATTTT. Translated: CASSIRLYRGASTDTQYF. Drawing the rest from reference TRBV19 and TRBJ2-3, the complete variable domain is DGGITQSPKYLFRKEGQNVTLSCEQNLNHDAMYWYRQDPGQGLRLIYYSQIVNDFQKGDIAEGYSVSREKKESFPLTVTSAQKNPTAFYLCASSIRLYRGASTDTQYFGPGTRLTVL.

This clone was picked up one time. In DNA form, the CDR3 reads TGCGCCAGCAGCTTGGAGCCCCCACTACGAGATACGCAGTATTTT. Translation gives CASSLEPPLRDTQYF. V gene TRBV5-1 combines with J gene TRBJ2-3; D unclear. The germline V gene encodes CDR1 SGHRS and CDR2 YFSETQ. The length of the CDR3 is 15 residues. V was trimmed by 0 bases and J by 5 bases, leaving 13 bases between them.

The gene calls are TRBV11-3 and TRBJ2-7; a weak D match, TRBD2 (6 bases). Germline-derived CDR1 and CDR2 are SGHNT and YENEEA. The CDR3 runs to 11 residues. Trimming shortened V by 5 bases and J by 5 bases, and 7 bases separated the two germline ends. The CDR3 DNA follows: TGTGCCAGCAGCCGGAGGGACGAGCAGTACTTC. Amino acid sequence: CASSRRDEQYF.

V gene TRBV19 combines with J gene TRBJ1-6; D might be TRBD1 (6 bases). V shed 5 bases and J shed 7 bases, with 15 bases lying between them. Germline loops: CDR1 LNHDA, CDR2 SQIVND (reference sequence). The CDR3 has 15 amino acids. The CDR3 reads CASSLDRRGNSPLHF. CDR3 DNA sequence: TGTGCCAGTAGTCTTGACAGGAGAGGGAATTCACCCCTCCACTTT. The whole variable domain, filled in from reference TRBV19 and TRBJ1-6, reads DGGITQSPKYLFRKEGQNVTLSCEQNLNHDAMYWYRQDPGQGLRLIYYSQIVNDFQKGDIAEGYSVSREKKESFPLTVTSAQKNPTAFYLCASSLDRRGNSPLHFGNGTRLTVT.

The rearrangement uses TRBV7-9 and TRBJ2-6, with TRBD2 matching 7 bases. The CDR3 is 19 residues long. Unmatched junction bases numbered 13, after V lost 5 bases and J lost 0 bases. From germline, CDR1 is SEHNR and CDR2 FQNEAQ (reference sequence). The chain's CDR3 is CASSPRGGAPGSGANVLTF. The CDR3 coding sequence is TGTGCCAGCAGCCCCCGGGGAGGGGCCCCTGGCTCTGGGGCCAACGTCCTGACTTTC.

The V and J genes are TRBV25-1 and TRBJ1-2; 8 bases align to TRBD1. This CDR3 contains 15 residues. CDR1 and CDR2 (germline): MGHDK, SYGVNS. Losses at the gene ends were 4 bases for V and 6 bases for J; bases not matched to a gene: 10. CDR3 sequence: CASSGRTGMFDGYTF. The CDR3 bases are TGTGCCAGCAGTGGCCGGACAGGGATGTTCGATGGCTACACCTTC.

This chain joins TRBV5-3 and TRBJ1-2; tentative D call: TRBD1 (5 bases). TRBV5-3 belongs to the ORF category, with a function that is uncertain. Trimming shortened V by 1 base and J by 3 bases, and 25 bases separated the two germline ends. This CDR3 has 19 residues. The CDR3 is CARSLWPAEPIPGDYGYTF. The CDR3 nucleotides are TGTGCCAGAAGCTTGTGGCCGGCCGAACCCATTCCGGGGGACTATGGCTACACCTTC.

The CDR3 protein is CASSPYGSEDNEKLFF. As DNA, the CDR3 is TGTGCCAGCAGCCCTTACGGCAGCGAAGATAATGAAAAACTGTTTTTT. This rearrangement joins TRBV11-1 to TRBJ1-4; D is unresolved. Germline CDR1 is SGHAT and CDR2 is FQDESV (reference sequence). The V end was cut by 5 bases, the J end by 4 bases, with 17 bases between. This CDR3 is 16 amino acids long.

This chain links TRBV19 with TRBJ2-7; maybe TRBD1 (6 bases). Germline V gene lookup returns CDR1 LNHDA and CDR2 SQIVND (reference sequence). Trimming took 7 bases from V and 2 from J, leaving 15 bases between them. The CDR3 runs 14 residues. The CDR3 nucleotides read TGTGCCAGTAAAGCTGGGGGCGATACCTACGAGCAGTACTTC. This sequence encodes CASKAGGDTYEQYF.

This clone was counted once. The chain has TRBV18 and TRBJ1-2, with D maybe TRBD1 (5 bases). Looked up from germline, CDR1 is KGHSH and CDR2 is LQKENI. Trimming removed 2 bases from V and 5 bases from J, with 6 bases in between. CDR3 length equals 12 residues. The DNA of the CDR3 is TGTGCCAGCTCACCAAGACAGTATGGCTACACCTTC. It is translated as CASSPRQYGYTF.